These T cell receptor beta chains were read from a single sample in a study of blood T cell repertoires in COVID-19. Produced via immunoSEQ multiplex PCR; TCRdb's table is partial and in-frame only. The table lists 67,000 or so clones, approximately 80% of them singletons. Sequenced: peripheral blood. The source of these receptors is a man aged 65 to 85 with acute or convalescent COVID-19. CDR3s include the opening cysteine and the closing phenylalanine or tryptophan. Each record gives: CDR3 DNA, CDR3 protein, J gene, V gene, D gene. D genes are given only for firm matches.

DNA: TGTGCCAGCAGTGAACGCGGGAACGCCGGGGAGCTGTTTTTT
CDR3: CASSERGNAGELFF
J: TRBJ2-2
V: TRBV2
D: -

DNA: TGTGCCAGCAGTGACAGCTACAATGAGCAGTTCTTC
CDR3: CASSDSYNEQFF
J: TRBJ2-1
V: TRBV9
D: -

DNA: TGTGCCAGCAGTGGGGGGGAGCGGGACACAGATACGCAGTATTTT
CDR3: CASSGGERDTDTQYF
J: TRBJ2-3
V: TRBV2
D: TRBD2

DNA: TGCAGCGTGGGGGCACAGGGGAACTATGGCTACACCTTC
CDR3: CSVGAQGNYGYTF
J: TRBJ1-2
V: TRBV29-1
D: TRBD1

DNA: TGTGCCAGCAGTTGGCAGGGGAACACTGAAGCTTTCTTT
CDR3: CASSWQGNTEAFF
J: TRBJ1-1
V: TRBV6-2/TRBV6-3
D: -

DNA: TGTGCCAGCAGCTCCACAGGGGGGTTCAATCAGCCCCAGCATTTT
CDR3: CASSSTGGFNQPQHF
J: TRBJ1-5
V: TRBV6-5
D: TRBD1

DNA: TGCGCCAGCAGCGAGAGCCGGGGACAGAACTATGGCTACACCTTC
CDR3: CASSESRGQNYGYTF
J: TRBJ1-2
V: TRBV5-1
D: TRBD1

DNA: TGTGCCAGCAGTGAAACTAGCGGGGTATACAATGAGCAGTTCTTC
CDR3: CASSETSGVYNEQFF
J: TRBJ2-1
V: TRBV6-1
D: TRBD2

DNA: TGTGCCAGCAGCCAACAGGGGGCTGAGACCCAGTACTTC
CDR3: CASSQQGAETQYF
J: TRBJ2-5
V: TRBV27
D: TRBD1

DNA: TGTGCCAGCAGCTTAGGGAGCACGGCGGAAAAACTGTTTTTT
CDR3: CASSLGSTAEKLFF
J: TRBJ1-4
V: TRBV7-9
D: -

DNA: TGTGCCAGCTCACCTGACGGACTGAACAATCAGCCCCAGCATTTT
CDR3: CASSPDGLNNQPQHF
J: TRBJ1-5
V: TRBV18
D: -

DNA: TGTGCCAGCGTGAACGCCGGGTCCCGTATTTATAATTCACCCCTCCACTTT
CDR3: CASVNAGSRIYNSPLHF
J: TRBJ1-6
V: TRBV7-9
D: -

DNA: TGTGCCAGCTCACCACTCCAGACAGCAACTAATGAAAAACTGTTTTTT
CDR3: CASSPLQTATNEKLFF
J: TRBJ1-4
V: TRBV18
D: -

DNA: TGTGCCACCAGTGATGGGGACAGGGCTGGCTACACCTTC
CDR3: CATSDGDRAGYTF
J: TRBJ1-2
V: TRBV24-1
D: TRBD1